This T cell receptor beta chain was identified in a study of cytomegalovirus exposure and HLA in healthy donors. Study-level background: Early released data had tens of millions of unique TCRs, all coming from HLA-typed donors.

A note on this clone: Its cognate antigen is unknown.

V was pared by 5 bases and J by 7 bases, with 9 bases between. The CDR3 sequence is 11 residues long. Looked up from germline, CDR1 is MNHEY and CDR2 is SVGAGI. This PCR relied on a set of 60 Vbeta primers and 13 Jbeta primers. The protocol was immunoSEQ multiplex PCR, while the TCRdb copy is restricted to in-frame clones and leaves out a portion. The sample holds about 140,000 clones; about four fifths are singletons and the top ten take around 1.2%. Study observations and caveats: It was reported that the classifier diagnosed cytomegalovirus status with high specificity and sensitivity in both the original and validation cohorts.

This clonotype originated in a male donor in good health and CMV-seropositive. The sample comprised PBMCs. The chain carries TRBV6-5 and TRBJ2-7; TRBD1 might be the D (6 bases). The CDR3 coding sequence is TGTGCCAGCAGTAACAGGGCGGAGCAGTACTTC. It translates to CASSNRAEQYF.